These T cell receptor beta chains were read from a single sample in a study of blood T cell repertoires in COVID-19. Method: immunoSEQ multiplex PCR; TCRdb's copy keeps in-frame clones and lacks some. This table has around 280,000 clones, 85% to 90% appearing once. The sequencing input was peripheral blood. These receptors originate from a woman aged 25 to 39 with COVID-19, enrolled during active disease. Each CDR3 is given with its conserved first and last residue. The order of the fields is D gene, J gene, V gene, CDR3 protein. D genes are given only for firm matches.

- | TRBJ2-7 | TRBV29-1 | CSVPIGESEQYF
- | TRBJ2-5 | TRBV5-1 | CASSLAPTTGETQYF
TRBD1 | TRBJ2-7 | TRBV18 | CASSSPGTALEQYF
TRBD1 | TRBJ2-1 | TRBV3-1/TRBV3-2 | CASSHSGQGDEFF
- | TRBJ2-7 | TRBV7-6 | CASSLVSGRSSYEQYF
- | TRBJ1-1 | TRBV3-1/TRBV3-2 | CASSHTSRGLGEAFF
- | TRBJ2-2 | TRBV5-1 | CASCKSSGNTGELFF
TRBD2 | TRBJ2-1 | TRBV19 | CASSNGGAINEQFF
TRBD1 | TRBJ1-5 | TRBV6-2/TRBV6-3 | CASSYGQGWPQHF
TRBD2 | TRBJ2-3 | TRBV7-9 | CASSLSGGGSTDTQYF
- | TRBJ1-4 | TRBV27 | CASAGLEEKLFF
TRBD2 | TRBJ2-1 | TRBV19 | CASSIGLAGGQNEQFF
- | TRBJ1-3 | TRBV28 | CASSLFSGNTIYF
- | TRBJ2-5 | TRBV13 | CASSSPGVAETQYF
TRBD1 | TRBJ2-1 | TRBV28 | CASSYLPGQGNNEQFF
- | TRBJ2-7 | TRBV4-1 | CASSHSWGLSYEQYF
- | TRBJ2-3 | TRBV7-8 | CASSLVGVGAYTDTQYF
TRBD1 | TRBJ1-2 | TRBV6-5 | CASSSPGTGHGYTF
TRBD1 | TRBJ2-7 | TRBV27 | CASSEIQGAPPEQYF
- | TRBJ1-1 | TRBV28 | CASSLSLWNTEAFF
TRBD1 | TRBJ1-1 | TRBV6-4 | CASSPDYGQAGRTEAFF
- | TRBJ1-2 | TRBV6-6 | CASTVDERSVYGYTF
TRBD1 | TRBJ1-2 | TRBV2 | CASRTGQGAYGYTF
TRBD1 | TRBJ2-3 | TRBV2 | CASTLSGQGVDTQYF
TRBD1 | TRBJ2-2 | TRBV4-3 | CASRYGTGNTGELFF
TRBD2 | TRBJ2-2 | TRBV5-1 | CASSPGVGLAGTGELFF
- | TRBJ1-3 | TRBV19 | CASSIDVWSTIYF
TRBD1 | TRBJ2-3 | TRBV27 | CASSWGTGTDTQYF
- | TRBJ2-5 | TRBV3-1/TRBV3-2 | CASSQVLHRETQYF
- | TRBJ2-3 | TRBV9 | CASSVEAARGGTQYF
- | TRBJ1-4 | TRBV3-1/TRBV3-2 | CASSQDREKLFF
- | TRBJ2-7 | TRBV10-1 | CATRAGGSYEQYF
- | TRBJ2-5 | TRBV5-1 | CASTGVKETQYF
- | TRBJ2-7 | TRBV18 | CASSPRGSRSSYEQYF
- | TRBJ2-5 | TRBV7-9 | CASSPPPQETQYF
- | TRBJ1-2 | TRBV6-1 | CASSEGAATNYGYTF
TRBD1 | TRBJ2-7 | TRBV5-1 | CASSLLPGQYEQYF
- | TRBJ1-2 | TRBV12-3/TRBV12-4 | CASSPGWNYGYTF
TRBD1 | TRBJ1-6 | TRBV2 | CASRKGQGNSPLHF
TRBD2 | TRBJ2-1 | TRBV5-1 | CASSSGGVYNEQFF
- | TRBJ2-1 | TRBV24-1 | CATSSRDNSNEQFF
- | TRBJ1-5 | TRBV6-5 | CASIQGWSQPQHF
- | TRBJ1-5 | TRBV19 | CASSIAGHQPQHF
TRBD2 | TRBJ2-3 | TRBV7-9 | CASRQPLTSGGGDTQYF
TRBD1 | TRBJ1-2 | TRBV5-4 | CASSSRGRIYGYTF
TRBD1 | TRBJ1-2 | TRBV29-1 | CSVLPRDREYGYTF
TRBD1 | TRBJ1-1 | TRBV5-1 | CASSNGGQANTEAFF
- | TRBJ2-7 | TRBV28 | CASTRGGGYYEQYF
TRBD1 | TRBJ1-5 | TRBV28 | CASSSTGQGTYSNQPQHF
- | TRBJ2-1 | TRBV19 | CASSIRASLYNEQFF
TRBD1 | TRBJ1-4 | TRBV29-1 | CSVGMTGRSEKLFF
TRBD2 | TRBJ2-3 | TRBV4-1 | CASSQGVAGAYTDTQYF
TRBD2 | TRBJ2-1 | TRBV4-2 | CASSRPGSGGGNEQFF